The 11 T cell receptor beta chains in this list originate from one sample, sequenced in a study of cytomegalovirus exposure and HLA in healthy donors. Amplification used 60 Vbeta primers and 13 Jbeta primers. Sequenced by immunoSEQ multiplex PCR; TCRdb stores in-frame clones only, minus some. The table records some 130,000 clones, approximately 79% of them present only once. The specimen sequenced was PBMCs. The source is a man aged 35-49 years in good health and CMV-seropositive.

The rearrangement joins TRBV6-1 to TRBJ1-3; D not resolved. The CDR3 is 14 residues long. Germline V gene data show CDR1 as MNHNS and CDR2 as SASEGT. V was pared by 4 bases and J by 3 bases, with 10 bases between. This chain's CDR3 is CASSAGNLGNTIYF. The CDR3 nucleotides read TGTGCCAGCAGTGCCGGGAATCTTGGAAACACCATATATTTT.

J is TRBJ2-2 and V is TRBV4-2; 12 nucleotides align to TRBD2. In germline, CDR1 is LGHNA, CDR2 YNFKEQ. J lost 5 bases, V lost 3 bases, and 7 bases had no gene match. There are 17 residues in the CDR3. The CDR3 spells CASSQDGLAGFTGELFF. Written as DNA, the CDR3 is TGTGCCAGCAGCCAGGACGGACTAGCGGGGTTTACCGGGGAGCTGTTTTTT.

There are a few counts of this clone. The CDR3 nucleotides are TGCGCCAGCAGCCCCGGTCTAGCAACTAATGAAAAACTGTTTTTT. Residues: CASSPGLATNEKLFF. The V and J genes are TRBV5-1 and TRBJ1-4; the D is unclear. Between the trimmed V and J ends, which lost 4 bases and 0 bases, there was a span of 10 bases. This CDR3 is 15 amino acids long. Per germline, CDR1 SGHRS and CDR2 YFSETQ.

The chain couples TRBV28 to TRBJ1-2, with 8 bases that match TRBD1. The V gene end was trimmed by 6 bases and the J gene end by 8 bases; junction bases not matched to a gene: 8. Per germline, CDR1 MDHEN and CDR2 SYDVKM. This CDR3 contains 13 residues. CDR3 sequence reads: CASRIPRGHGYTF. The CDR3 region has the DNA TGTGCCAGCAGAATACCCAGGGGGCACGGCTACACCTTC.

There are a few counts of this clone. The chain joins TRBV5-1 to TRBJ2-2; unclear D gene. The length of the CDR3 is 14 residues. The germline CDR1 and CDR2 sequences are SGHRS and YFSETQ. Trimming pared 0 bases from V and 3 bases from J, leaving 6 bases between. The CDR3 DNA follows: TGCGCCAGCAGCTTGGCAGTCGACACCGGGGAGCTGTTTTTT. It translates to CASSLAVDTGELFF.

The chain joins TRBV25-1 to TRBJ1-4, with 10 bases that match TRBD1. Germline V gene data show CDR1 as MGHDK and CDR2 as SYGVNS. The junction had 1 base not matched to a gene; V was cut back by 1 base and J by 5 bases. The CDR3 has 15 residues. The DNA for the CDR3 is TGTGCCAGCAGTGAATTGGGACAGGGGAATGAAAAACTGTTTTTT. Translation: CASSELGQGNEKLFF.

The chain carries TRBV5-1 and TRBJ2-7, with TRBD2 matching 9 bases. The CDR3 runs 14 residues. V dropped 0 bases and J dropped 5; count of bases not matched to a gene: 3. Germline lookup yields CDR1 SGHRS and CDR2 YFSETQ. CDR3: CASSLGLAGDEQYF. CDR3 sequence (DNA): TGCGCCAGCAGCTTGGGTTTAGCGGGGGACGAGCAGTACTTC.

Written as DNA, the CDR3 is TGTGCCAGCAGCAACCGCCCCCGGACAGGGTCAGGAAACACCATATATTTT. Its protein product is CASSNRPRTGSGNTIYF. The rearrangement links TRBV9 to TRBJ1-3, with 8 bases fitting TRBD1. Trimming at V came to 4 bases and at J to 4 bases, leaving 13 bases not matched to a gene. The CDR3 runs to 17 residues. Germline V gene data show CDR1 as SGDLS and CDR2 as YYNGEE.

This rearrangement joins TRBV7-3 to TRBJ2-5; D is undetermined. The CDR3 is 15 residues long. CDR1 SGHTA and CDR2 FQGTGA come from the germline V gene. V was clipped by 6 bases and J by 1 base, with 15 bases between them. The CDR3 region is CASSLYSTPQETQYF. The CDR3 nucleotides are TGTGCCAGCAGTCTCTACTCCACTCCCCAAGAGACCCAGTACTTC.

The chain joins TRBV6-5 to TRBJ2-1, with a possible D match to TRBD2 (5 bases). Germline CDR1 MNHEY, CDR2 SVGAGI. Trimming shortened V by 0 bases and J by 7 bases, and 16 bases separated the two germline ends. This CDR3 contains 16 residues. CDR3 DNA sequence: TGTGCCAGCAGTTACTCGAGGGCCACGTCGGGGAATGAGCAGTTCTTC. Its protein product is CASSYSRATSGNEQFF.

Only a few counts were recorded for this clone. The chain couples TRBV28 to TRBJ2-1; TRBD2 matches 11 bases. CDR1 MDHEN and CDR2 SYDVKM come from the germline V gene. This CDR3 is built from 18 residues. V trimming: 5 bases; J trimming: 3 bases; junction bases outside the gene matches: 12. The CDR3 DNA reads as TGTGCCAGCAGTGTCTCCGGGACTAGCGGAAGAGGCTACAATGAGCAGTTCTTC. Its protein product is CASSVSGTSGRGYNEQFF.